This T cell receptor (beta chain) emerged from a study of OX40 agonist ivuxolimab in advanced cancers. Turning to the study itself: Every patient in dose escalation had hepatocellular carcinoma, melanoma, renal cell or head and neck cancer. Whole-study findings and limits: Certain nonresponding patients likewise had low normalized T-cell clonal expansion.

This table comes from immunoSEQ multiplex PCR, and its TCRdb copy is limited to in-frame clones, with some not included. Among some 40,000 clones, roughly 80% were seen once, and the ten largest hold approximately 13%. This clone was counted once. The antigen is unknown. From germline, CDR1 is MDHEN and CDR2 SYDVKM. The CDR3 is made up of 19 amino acids. Trimming at V came to 2 bases and at J to 8 bases, leaving 18 bases not matched to a gene. This TCR was recovered from an adult with an advanced solid tumor such as melanoma, head and neck, liver or kidney cancer. This chain links TRBV28 with TRBJ1-2, with TRBD1 matching 12 bases. The sequencing used CD4+ or CD8+ T cells sorted from blood, collected in a trial of the OX40 agonist ivuxolimab. Here the CDR3 reads CASSLGGAPGQGAMGGYTF. The CDR3 DNA sequence: TGTGCCAGCAGTTTAGGGGGGGCCCCGGGACAGGGGGCGATGGGAGGCTACACCTTC.